The next 9 T cell receptor beta chains were all read from a single sample in a study of spatial heterogeneity in lung cancer. This sample's time point: sample taken at primary tumor resection. Without sorting, whole RNA was sequenced from tumor, nontumor lung or frozen PBMC. TCRdb recomputed calls from the 5' RACE reads with MiXCR, one row per CDR3 protein. The table has around 9,700 distinct CDR3 sequences, 6.3% seen once. This specimen was PBMCs, taken at surgery. The receptors shown here come from a male donor with early-stage non-small cell lung cancer.

In its sample, this clonotype is medium-sized. A library prepared for alpha chains yielded this beta chain as an off-target read; its size is of little meaning. J is TRBJ2-2 and V is TRBV11-2; TRBD2 aligns across 8 bases. There are 13 residues in the CDR3. J was trimmed by 5 bases and V by 5 bases; bases with no gene match: 1. The germline V gene has CDR1 SGHAT and CDR2 FQNNGV. As DNA, the CDR3 is TGTGCCAGCAGCCGGGAGGGTACCGGGGAGCTGTTTTTT. It specifies CASSREGTGELFF.

As to this clonotype: A library prepared for alpha chains yielded this beta chain as an off-target read; its size is of little meaning. The chain uses TRBV6-2 or TRBV6-3 and TRBJ2-1; TRBD2 matches 10 bases. The CDR3 loop spans 14 amino acids. The V gene end was trimmed by 7 bases and the J gene end by 9 bases; junction bases not matched to a gene: 9. Germline loops: CDR1 MNHEY, CDR2 SVGEGT. The CDR3 DNA reads as TGTGCCAGCATCGGGACTAGCGAGTCAAGTGAGCAGTTCTTC. This gives the protein CASIGTSESSEQFF.

There are many counts of this clonotype. This beta chain came through as a stray read in a library set up for alpha chains, and its size says little. This chain links TRBV4-3 with TRBJ2-1; the match to TRBD2 covers 14 bases. The CDR3 contains 19 residues. V lost 1 base and J lost 6; bases outside the gene matches: 11. CDR1 is LGHNA and CDR2 is YSLEER in the germline V gene. CDR3 nucleotides: TGCGCCAGCAGCCAAGGACTAGCGGGGGGGCCCCCCACCCGCAATGAGCAGTTCTTC. This gives the protein CASSQGLAGGPPTRNEQFF.

This clonotype is labeled as medium-sized. This beta chain is an unintended read in a library built for alpha chains; its size means little. This chain uses TRBV2 with TRBJ2-4; D perhaps matches TRBD2 (6 bases). Germline V gene lookup returns CDR1 SNHLY and CDR2 FYNNEI. The CDR3 covers 15 residues. Trimming took off 3 bases at V and 4 bases at J, with 13 bases between the two ends. Here the CDR3 reads CASSDPGLSKNIQYF. The CDR3, as DNA: TGTGCCAGCAGTGACCCGGGACTTTCGAAAAACATTCAGTACTTC. Based on the CDR3 plus reference TRBV2 and TRBJ2-4, the full variable domain is EPEVTQTPSHQVTQMGQEVILRCVPISNHLYFYWYRQILGQKVEFLVSFYNNEISEKSEIFDDQFSVERPDGSNFTLKIRSTKLEDSAMYFCASSDPGLSKNIQYFGAGTRLSVL.

There are many counts of this clonotype. A library prepared for alpha chains yielded this beta chain as an off-target read; its size is of little meaning. The gene calls are TRBV11-2 and TRBJ1-1; TRBD1 might be the D (6 bases). V was cut by 2 bases and J by 5 bases, with 12 bases left in between. This CDR3 is 14 amino acids long. Per germline, CDR1 SGHAT and CDR2 FQNNGV. The CDR3 protein is CASSLTDSETEAFF. CDR3 in DNA: TGTGCCAGCAGCTTAACGGACAGTGAAACTGAAGCTTTCTTT.

This clonotype was observed at least ten times. With the library built for alpha chains, this beta chain is off target and its frequency is not meaningful. CDR3 sequence: CASTPEGGPNTEAFF. In DNA, the CDR3 is TGTGCCAGCACCCCTGAGGGGGGCCCGAACACTGAAGCTTTCTTT. The chain combines TRBV12-3 or TRBV12-4 with TRBJ1-1; D is perhaps TRBD1 (6 bases). This CDR3 contains 15 residues. Trimming pared 7 bases from V and 1 base from J, leaving 16 bases between.

This clonotype counts as medium-sized. Because this beta chain is a stray read in a library intended to capture alpha chains, its abundance should not be given much weight. This sequence joins TRBV4-1 and TRBJ1-1; possible D gene TRBD1, 5 bases. CDR1 and CDR2 from the germline V gene are MGHRA and YSYEKL. The CDR3 has 17 residues. The V end lost 4 bases, the J end lost 0 bases, and 18 bases lay between the germline ends. CDR3 bases: TGCGCCAGCAGCCCGGGACGGGTGACTGACATGAACACTGAAGCTTTCTTT. It is translated as CASSPGRVTDMNTEAFF.

This clonotype was found many times. This beta chain is a stray sequence in a library constructed for alpha chains; its clone size is not meaningful. V is TRBV7-8 and J is TRBJ2-2; D gene uncertain. Trimming shortened V by 5 bases and J by 3 bases, and 4 bases separated the two germline ends. Germline CDR1 reads SGHVS; CDR2 reads FQNEAQ. The length of the CDR3 is 12 residues. The CDR3 here is CASSRHTGELFF. The CDR3 DNA reads as TGTGCCAGCAGCCGTCACACCGGGGAGCTGTTTTTT.

This clonotype was seen a handful of times. Because the library targeted alpha chains, this beta chain is an off-target read whose size means little. This chain links TRBV14 with TRBJ2-2; the match to TRBD2 covers 12 bases. With V trimmed by 4 bases and J by 4 bases, 10 bases remained unmatched. In germline, CDR1 is SGHDN, CDR2 FVKESK. This CDR3 contains 18 residues. The chain's CDR3 is CASSPRLLAGGTTGELFF. CDR3 DNA: TGTGCCAGCAGCCCCCGATTGCTAGCGGGAGGGACCACCGGGGAGCTGTTTTTT.